The rows below give T cell receptor beta chains drawn from one sample of a study of T cells in localized non-small cell lung cancer. Repertoires were generated with immunoSEQ multiplex PCR, while TCRdb's copy carries only in-frame clones and drops some. The data show around 25,000 clones, approximately 78% seen once. Here the sequenced sample was peripheral blood, taken before any cancer treatment. The receptor source for this set is a woman between 35 and 70 years old with stage I lung adenocarcinoma. Each CDR3 is given with its conserved first and last residue. D genes are given only for firm matches. Not every row has a clone size; where given, it reads once, few, many or a size class.

>-|TRBV11-2|-|TRBJ1-4
TGTGCCAGCAGCTTATACAGGGCCGATGAAAAACTGTTTTTT
CASSLYRADEKLFF
>TRBD1|TRBV29-1|-|TRBJ1-1
TGCAGCGTTGTCACGGGAACTGACAGGGACAACACTGAAGCTTTCTTT
CSVVTGTDRDNTEAFF
>TRBD1|TRBV9|-|TRBJ1-1
TGTGCCAGCACGCCGACAGGGCGGATGAACACTGAAGCTTTCTTT
CASTPTGRMNTEAFF
>TRBD1|TRBV6-5|-|TRBJ1-2
TGTGCCAGCAGTTACTACCGGGACAGCCTGGGGTATGGCTACACCTTC
CASSYYRDSLGYGYTF
>TRBD1|TRBV4-3|-|TRBJ2-1
TGCGCCAGCAGTTTGCACCGGGACAGGGCGGCATATGAGCAGTTCTTC
CASSLHRDRAAYEQFF
>-|TRBV19|few|TRBJ1-5
TGTGCCAGTAGTGAGTGGCAGCGACCTTATAGCAATCAGCCCCAGCATTTT
CASSEWQRPYSNQPQHF
>-|TRBV7-2|-|TRBJ1-6
TGTGCCAGCAGCTTAGGAGGCAGCCCCCAATCCCTCCACTTT
CASSLGGSPQSLHF
>TRBD1|TRBV9|-|TRBJ2-5
TGTGCCAGCAGCGTCGGACAGGCAGGAGAGACCCAGTACTTC
CASSVGQAGETQYF
>-|TRBV27|-|TRBJ1-2
TGTGCCAGCAGCGCGGGACGGCTCGGCTATGGCTACACCTTC
CASSAGRLGYGYTF
>TRBD1|TRBV19|-|TRBJ2-2
TGTGCCAGTAGTATGGGGCAGGGGGCAGGAGCCGGGGAGCTGTTTTTT
CASSMGQGAGAGELFF
>TRBD1|TRBV18|-|TRBJ1-2
TGTGCCAGCTCACCCCGGGACAGCAACTATGGCTACACCTTC
CASSPRDSNYGYTF
>TRBD1|TRBV9|once|TRBJ2-5
TGTGCCAGCAGCGCGGGGAACAGGGGATTCGCGGAGACCCAGTACTTC
CASSAGNRGFAETQYF
>TRBD1|TRBV19|-|TRBJ1-2
TGTGCCTCCCGAAGGAGGGACAGAGACTATGGCTACACCTTC
CASRRRDRDYGYTF
>-|TRBV19|few|TRBJ1-1
TGTGCCAGTAGTATTCGGGACCCTCGGAACACTGAAGCTTTCTTT
CASSIRDPRNTEAFF
>-|TRBV30|-|TRBJ2-6
TGTGCCTCGGGGACCGACCTGTCTGGGGCCAACGTCCTGACTTTC
CASGTDLSGANVLTF
>-|TRBV7-2|-|TRBJ2-2
TGTGCCAGCAGCCGCCAGGGCGGATACGCCGGGGAGCTGTTTTTT
CASSRQGGYAGELFF
>TRBD1|TRBV29-1|-|TRBJ1-5
TGCAGCGTTGCCCTGGGACAGCTTTATCAGCCCCAGCATTTT
CSVALGQLYQPQHF
>-|TRBV10-3|once|TRBJ2-5
TGTGCCATCAGTAGTAGCGAGAGAGAGACCCAGTACTTC
CAISSSERETQYF
>TRBD1|TRBV6-5|-|TRBJ1-2
TGTGCCAGCAGTTACTCTTGGGGGGACAGTCACTATGGCTACACCTTC
CASSYSWGDSHYGYTF
>-|TRBV6-5|-|TRBJ1-6
TGTGCCAGCAGTTCCCTCCCCGGGGATGTGGGTTCACCCCTCCACTTT
CASSSLPGDVGSPLHF
>-|TRBV6-5|few|TRBJ1-1
TGTGCCAGCAGGGGCACTTCCAGAGCTTTCTTT
CASRGTSRAFF
>-|TRBV5-4|-|TRBJ2-3
TGTGCCAGCAGCCTGGGACCAATCACAGATACGCAGTATTTT
CASSLGPITDTQYF
>TRBD2|TRBV10-2|-|TRBJ2-1
TGCGCCAGCAGTGCTAGCGGGGTCTCCTACAATGAGCAGTTCTTC
CASSASGVSYNEQFF
>-|TRBV30|-|TRBJ1-6
TGTGCCTGGAGCGGACAGCTTTATAATTCACCCCTCCACTTT
CAWSGQLYNSPLHF